This T cell receptor (beta chain) was profiled in a study of blood T cell repertoires in COVID-19. The ends lost 1 base at V and 5 bases at J; junction bases unmatched: 4. The CDR3 length is 14 residues. The germline V gene has CDR1 SGHNT and CDR2 YYREEE (reference sequence). Clones were sequenced by immunoSEQ multiplex PCR, and TCRdb holds only the in-frame ones, with some missing. The sample holds about 53,000 clones; about 88% are singletons and the top ten take 4.9%. This clonotype was obtained from a man in his 60s with active COVID-19. This rearrangement joins TRBV5-4 to TRBJ2-5; 8 nucleotides line up with TRBD1. The sample consisted of peripheral blood. The CDR3 here is CASSLQGAGETQYF. The CDR3 DNA reads TGTGCCAGCAGCTTGCAGGGGGCAGGGGAGACCCAGTACTTC.